This T cell receptor beta chain was recorded in a study of blood T cells in healthy people across ages. Study as a whole: About one barcoded beta molecule was captured per two T cells (by template switching).

Trimming stripped 3 bases from V and 2 bases from J, with 11 bases between. The V gene's germline CDR1 is MNHEY and CDR2 SMNVEV (reference sequence). This CDR3 is 15 amino acids long. About this clonotype: Its antigen is still unknown.

Study-wide points: The study regarded diversity estimates from one million T cells as underestimates.

At least 6 million PBMCs were isolated per sample. PCR was performed a second time for roughly 6 to 12 cycles using a sample-barcoded 5' primer and a J-beta primer mix. A template-switch adaptor with 12 random nucleotides tagged each cDNA molecule. TCRdb re-called the 5' RACE reads with MiXCR, one entry per CDR3 protein. The table lists around 780,000 distinct CDR3 sequences, about 61% of them singletons. What was sequenced was blood. V and J are TRBV27 and TRBJ1-5; D not resolved. This sequence was found in a man aged 35 to 55 in good health. CDR3: CASSFLADGNQPQHF. Written as DNA, the CDR3 is TGTGCCAGCAGTTTCCTGGCGGACGGCAATCAGCCCCAGCATTTT.